The clone carrying this T cell receptor beta chain has ten or more counts. As yet, its antigen is unknown. The sample is drawn from a study of human T cells and chemical hapten exposure. About the research overall: All patients underwent weekly scalp dosing with diphenylcyclopropenone for the full approximately 25-week study. Notes on the study in general: There were significantly more large CDR3 similarity clusters among expanded TCRs than among controls. Alopecia affecting every donor means their immune response may not match healthy people's.

Described time point: pre-sensitization, week 0. Noted treatment: therapeutic diphenylcyclopropenone sensitization with weekly scalp DPC. V was clipped by 2 bases and J by 6 bases, with 11 bases between them. The CDR3 loop spans 13 amino acids. Germline CDR1 SGHVS, CDR2 FQNEAQ. During construction of the library, unique molecular identifiers were attached to individual cDNA molecules for quantitative, reproducible TCR counting. TCRdb itself ran the RACE reads through MiXCR, one entry per CDR3 protein. The sample has about 98,000 distinct CDR3 sequences; about 10% are singletons. This clonotype was sampled from a woman aged 55-70 years with alopecia areata. Some clones in this sample may be carry-over from other donors' samples. The rearrangement links TRBV7-8 to TRBJ2-7, with D perhaps given as TRBD1 or TRBD2 (6 bases each). This material consisted of whole blood, taken in connection with sensitization to the hapten diphenylcyclopropenone (DPC). The CDR3 loop is CASSLFGGGEQYF. CDR3 nucleotide sequence: TGTGCCAGCAGCTTATTCGGGGGCGGCGAGCAGTACTTC.